This T cell receptor (beta chain) is drawn from a study of blood T cell repertoires in COVID-19. About the research overall: Researchers got acute and convalescent COVID-19 samples from the United States, Italy and Spain. Sources were T cells, B-cell-depleted T cells, or PBMCs; the material itself was cDNA or gDNA.

This clone was counted between two and nine times. The CDR3 runs to 15 residues. V was clipped by 5 bases and J by 0 bases, with 11 bases between them. CDR1 is MNHEY, CDR2 SMNVEV, per germline (reference sequence). Original handling: Amplified reference gene primers provided the basis for estimating nucleated cell counts. The repertoire was sequenced with immunoSEQ multiplex PCR; TCRdb's copy has only in-frame clones and lacks some. V and J calls and clone size are copied from that table; D and trimming were computed from the DNA. The profile shows approximately 79,000 clones, roughly 88% of them singletons.

The rearrangement links TRBV27 to TRBJ1-3; no reliable D call. The source of this sequence is a woman aged 45-65 years with acute or convalescent COVID-19. Sequencing was carried out using peripheral blood. The CDR3 loop is CASSPLKSSGNTIYF. The CDR3 nucleotides are TGTGCCAGCAGTCCCCTCAAGAGCTCTGGAAACACCATATATTTT.